Presented here are 5 T cell receptor beta chains from one specimen sequenced in a study of T-cell reconstitution after alpha-beta-depleted transplantation in children. Preparation of the TCRbeta library involved a method that used unique molecular identifiers. Using its own MiXCR run on the PCR reads, TCRdb lists one record per CDR3 protein. This table holds roughly 100,000 distinct CDR3 sequences, 7% to 10% found once. The source material was PBMCs from the stem cell graft donor, sampled from the stem cell graft. Receptor source: a human donor who donated a stem cell graft to a child with congenital amegakaryocytic thrombocytopenia.

The chain employs TRBV7-3 and TRBJ2-3; no definite D call. Germline CDR1 SGHTA, CDR2 FQGTGA. With 5 bases removed from V and 9 bases from J, the gap between germline ends came to 12 bases. CDR3 length equals 12 residues. Here the CDR3 reads CASSPPGGTQYF. CDR3 nucleotides: TGTGCCAGCAGCCCCCCCGGTGGCACGCAGTATTTT.

In its sample, this clonotype was seen a few times. This sequence joins TRBV5-6 and TRBJ1-2; D call uncertain. V gave up 3 bases and J gave up 4 bases, with 13 bases separating them. From germline, CDR1 is SGHDT and CDR2 YYEEEE. This CDR3 has 14 amino acids. The CDR3 reads CASSSHPPLYGYTF. The CDR3 DNA reads as TGTGCCAGCAGCTCTCATCCTCCCCTCTATGGCTACACCTTC.

In regard to this clonotype: Just one base apart from a much larger clone, this may be a read error. This chain uses TRBV20-1 with TRBJ2-1, with 10 bases identical to TRBD2. The germline CDR1 and CDR2 sequences are DFQATT and SNEGSKA (reference sequence). This CDR3 region has 18 residues. The CDR3 sequence is CSARIGSGGPGAYNGQFF. CDR3 nucleotides: TGCAGTGCTAGAATAGGTAGCGGGGGGCCGGGGGCCTACAATGGGCAGTTCTTC.

This clonotype was seen repeatedly, ten times or more. The chain has TRBV7-8 and TRBJ2-2, with 10 positions matching TRBD2. V shed 4 bases and J 9 bases; nucleotides not matched to a gene: 14. This CDR3 spans 17 amino acids. Germline CDR1 and CDR2: SGHVS and FQNEAQ. The CDR3 region has the DNA TGTGCCAGCAGCTCCTCGGCTAGCGGGGGAATGAAAAGGGAGCTGTTTTTT. Protein: CASSSSASGGMKRELFF. Supplemented by reference TRBV7-8 and TRBJ2-2, the full variable domain reads GAGVSQSPRYKVAKRGQDVALRCDPISGHVSLFWYQQALGQGPEFLTYFQNEAQLDKSGLPSDRFFAERPEGSVSTLKIQRTQQEDSAVYLCASSSSASGGMKRELFFGEGSRLTVL.

This clonotype was recorded at least ten times. The chain recombines TRBV7-2 with TRBJ2-1, with D maybe TRBD2 (6 bases). Trimming left V 1 base short and J 6 bases short, with 10 bases between. The CDR3 loop spans 14 amino acids. Germline assignment: CDR1 SGHTA and CDR2 FQGNSA. CDR3 region: CASSLGDLLNEQFF. The CDR3 coding sequence is TGTGCCAGCAGCTTAGGGGACTTACTCAATGAGCAGTTCTTC.